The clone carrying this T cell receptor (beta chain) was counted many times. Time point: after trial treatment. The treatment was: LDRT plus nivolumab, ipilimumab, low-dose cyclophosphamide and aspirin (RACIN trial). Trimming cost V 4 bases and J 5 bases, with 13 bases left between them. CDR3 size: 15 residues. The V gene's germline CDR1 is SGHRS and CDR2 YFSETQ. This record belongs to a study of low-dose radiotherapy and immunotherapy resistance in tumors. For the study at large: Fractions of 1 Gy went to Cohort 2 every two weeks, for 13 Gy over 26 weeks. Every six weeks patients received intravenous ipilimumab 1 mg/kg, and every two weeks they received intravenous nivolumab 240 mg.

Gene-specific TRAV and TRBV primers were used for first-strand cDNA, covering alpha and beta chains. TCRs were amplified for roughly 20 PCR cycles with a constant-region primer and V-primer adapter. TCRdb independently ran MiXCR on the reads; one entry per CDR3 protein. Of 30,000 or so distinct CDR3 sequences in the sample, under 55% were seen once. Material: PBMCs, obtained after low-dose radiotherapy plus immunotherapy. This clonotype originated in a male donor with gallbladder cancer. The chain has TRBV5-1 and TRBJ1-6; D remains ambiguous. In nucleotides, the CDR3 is TGCGCCAGCAGCCTTTCGACCGGCAATAATTCACCCCTCCACTTT. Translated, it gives CASSLSTGNNSPLHF.